Described below is a single T cell receptor beta chain sequence and its context. The antigen is unknown. Clones were read by immunoSEQ multiplex PCR, and TCRdb kept only the in-frame ones, dropping some. This sample has about 40,000 clones, with about 74% found just once. The CDR3 is 19 residues long. Per the germline V gene, CDR1 is MNHNS and CDR2 is SASEGT. V shed 0 bases and J 1 base; nucleotides not matched to a gene: 9. The sample comes from a study of immune evolution from preneoplasia to lung adenocarcinoma. Study overall: HLA loss of heterozygosity: about 7% AIS, about 15% MIA, approximately 35% ADC, none AAH.

Nucleic acids came from premalignant or tumor cells enriched by macro-dissection. Study-wide results and caveats: Top clone frequencies peaked in normal lung, apparently declining through invasive adenocarcinoma. Normal lung had highest clonality; later lesions appeared denser, more diverse.

The TCR comes from a person aged 55-75 years with lung adenocarcinoma. Sequenced input: FFPE invasive lung adenocarcinoma tissue. The chain combines TRBV6-1 with TRBJ2-3, with 11 bases aligning to TRBD2. The CDR3 bases are TGTGCCAGCAGTGAAGCCCTGGGGCTAGCGGGAGGTCGCACAGATACGCAGTATTTT. Translation gives CASSEALGLAGGRTDTQYF.